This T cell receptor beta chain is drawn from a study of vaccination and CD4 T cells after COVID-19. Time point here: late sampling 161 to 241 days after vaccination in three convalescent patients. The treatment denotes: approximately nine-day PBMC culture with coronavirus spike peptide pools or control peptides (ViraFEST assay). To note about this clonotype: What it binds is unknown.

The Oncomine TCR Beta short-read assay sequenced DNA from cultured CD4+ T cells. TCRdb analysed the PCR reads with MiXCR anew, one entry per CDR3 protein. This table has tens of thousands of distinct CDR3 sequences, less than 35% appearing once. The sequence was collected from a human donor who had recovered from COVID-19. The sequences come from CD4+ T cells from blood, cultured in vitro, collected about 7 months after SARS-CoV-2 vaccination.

For the CDR3, the DNA is TGTGCCAGCAGTTATTCAGGACCCCCCTATAATTCACCCCTCCACTTT. Its translation is CASSYSGPPYNSPLHF. V usage is TRBV6-5 and J usage is TRBJ1-6; D uncertain. Germline V gene sequence: CDR1 MNHEY, CDR2 SVGAGI. With 3 bases removed from V and 2 bases from J, the gap between germline ends came to 11 bases. CDR3 length equals 16 residues.